Presented here are 15 T cell receptor beta chains from one specimen sequenced in a study of CD4+ T cells in melanoma. TCRdb's copy holds only in-frame clones and misses some; the assay was immunoSEQ multiplex PCR. The sample records 50,000 to 60,000 clones, almost 70% being singletons. Sequencing used tumor tissue. The receptors come from a human donor with melanoma.

The rearrangement links TRBV6-1 to TRBJ2-5, with a weak D call TRBD1 (5 bases). CDR1 and CDR2 from the germline V gene are MNHNS and SASEGT. The CDR3 has 12 residues. The V gene lost 8 bases and the J gene lost 4 bases, with 11 bases spanning the gap. This chain's CDR3 is CASARVRETQYF. The CDR3 region has the DNA TGTGCCAGCGCCAGGGTTCGAGAGACCCAGTACTTC.

V usage is TRBV21-1 and J usage is TRBJ1-1; the table's D gene call, TRBD1, was not cross checked with the DNA. TRBV21-1 is recorded as a pseudogene. This CDR3 comprises 15 residues. The CDR3 DNA sequence: TGTGCCAGCAGCACTCCCCAGGGCGAGGACACTGAAGCTTTCTTT. It is translated as CASSTPQGEDTEAFF.

The CDR3 here is CASSAGQASGELFF. The CDR3 bases are TGTGCCAGCAGTGCTGGACAAGCGTCCGGGGAGCTGTTTTTT. J is TRBJ2-2 and V is TRBV2; D perhaps matches TRBD1 (5 bases). CDR3 length: 14 amino acids. CDR1 and CDR2 from the germline V gene are SNHLY and FYNNEI. With 4 bases removed from V and 6 bases from J, the gap between germline ends came to 12 bases. The complete variable domain, with remaining parts taken from reference TRBV2 and TRBJ2-2, reads EPEVTQTPSHQVTQMGQEVILRCVPISNHLYFYWYRQILGQKVEFLVSFYNNEISEKSEIFDDQFSVERPDGSNFTLKIRSTKLEDSAMYFCASSAGQASGELFFGEGSRLTVL.

The genes are TRBV12-5 and TRBJ2-7; 8 nucleotides agree with TRBD1. CDR1 is LGHNT, CDR2 FRNRAP, per germline. The CDR3 covers 14 residues. The J segment lost 6 bases and the V segment lost 1 base, leaving 5 bases of the junction unmatched. The DNA of the CDR3 is TGTGCTAGTGGTTTGGGCAGGGGGCTTAGCGAGCAGTACTTC. This sequence encodes CASGLGRGLSEQYF.

The chain links TRBV27 to TRBJ2-1; 8 positions agree with TRBD1. Germline CDR1 MNHEY, CDR2 SMNVEV (reference sequence). V was clipped by 6 bases and J by 3 bases; unmatched bases: 10. CDR3 length equals 16 residues. The DNA for the CDR3 is TGTGCCAGCAGAACCTATGGGACAGGCCTCTACAATGAGCAGTTCTTC. Translating it yields CASRTYGTGLYNEQFF.

J is TRBJ1-2 and V is TRBV7-2, with unresolved D. This CDR3 is built from 13 residues. Trimming shortened V by 1 base and J by 3 bases, and 6 bases separated the two germline ends. The V gene's germline CDR1 is SGHTA and CDR2 FQGNSA. CDR3 loop: CASSLVRDYGYTF. The CDR3 DNA is TGTGCCAGCAGCTTAGTGCGGGACTATGGCTACACCTTC.

This clone was observed a single time. This chain links TRBV10-3 with TRBJ2-1; 10 bases agree with TRBD2. The CDR3 consists of 17 residues. V dropped 6 bases and J dropped 3; count of bases not matched to a gene: 11. CDR1 is ENHRY, CDR2 SYGVKD, per germline. The chain's CDR3 is CAISDPLSSGGYNEQFF. The CDR3 nucleotides are TGTGCCATCAGCGACCCCTTGTCTAGCGGGGGCTACAATGAGCAGTTCTTC.

CDR3 residues: CASSLVAGAGTDTQYF. The CDR3 DNA follows: TGTGCCAGCAGCTTGGTTGCAGGGGCCGGCACAGATACGCAGTATTTT. The V gene is TRBV5-4, the J gene TRBJ2-3; a possible D gene is TRBD1 (6 bases). Trimming removed 0 bases at V and 1 base at J, with 12 bases between. The CDR3 spans 16 residues. CDR1 is SGHNT and CDR2 is YYREEE in the germline V gene (reference sequence).

This chain connects TRBV9 to TRBJ1-1; D not certain. CDR1 is SGDLS, CDR2 YYNGEE, per germline. This CDR3 has 13 residues. Trimming took 4 bases from V and 6 from J, leaving 13 bases between them. Written as DNA, the CDR3 is TGTGCCAGCAGCCCCCACCCCGGGGCTGAAGCTTTCTTT. Protein product: CASSPHPGAEAFF. Using reference TRBV9 and TRBJ1-1 for the parts outside the CDR3, the full variable domain is DSGVTQTPKHLITATGQRVTLRCSPRSGDLSVYWYQQSLDQGLQFLIQYYNGEERAKGNILERFSAQQFPDLHSELNLSSLELGDSALYFCASSPHPGAEAFFGQGTRLTVV.

The V gene is TRBV12-5, the J gene TRBJ2-5; D is undetermined. CDR1 and CDR2 from the germline V gene are LGHNT and FRNRAP. V shed 6 bases and J shed 5 bases, with 13 bases lying between them. The CDR3 runs 13 residues. CDR3 residues: CASGGSVGETQYF. CDR3 bases: TGTGCTAGTGGAGGGTCCGTAGGGGAGACCCAGTACTTC.

The chain joins TRBV11-3 to TRBJ1-2, with D uncertain. The V end was cut by 2 bases, the J end by 5 bases, with 9 bases between. The CDR3 is made up of 13 amino acids. Germline V gives CDR1 SGHNT, CDR2 YENEEA. The CDR3 reads CASSLRDGYGYTF. As DNA, the CDR3 is TGTGCCAGCAGCTTAAGGGATGGGTATGGCTACACCTTC. The full variable domain, in which reference TRBV11-3 and TRBJ1-2 provide the parts outside the CDR3, is EAGVVQSPRYKIIEKKQPVAFWCNPISGHNTLYWYLQNLGQGPELLIRYENEEAVDDSQLPKDRFSAERLKGVDSTLKIQPAELGDSAVYLCASSLRDGYGYTFGSGTRLTVV.

The chain couples TRBV5-1 to TRBJ1-1, with a tentative D call TRBD1 (6 bases). The CDR3 has 14 residues. Germline V lookup: CDR1 SGHRS, CDR2 YFSETQ. V shed 2 bases and J shed 1 base, with 9 bases lying between them. The CDR3 region is CASSLRQENTEAFF. Here the CDR3 DNA reads TGCGCCAGCAGCTTAAGACAGGAGAACACTGAAGCTTTCTTT.

This chain joins TRBV13 and TRBJ2-7; D might be TRBD1 (6 bases). Trimming left V 5 bases short and J 5 bases short, with 13 bases between. The CDR3 sequence is 13 residues long. Germline V CDR1 and CDR2: PRHDT, FYEKMQ (reference sequence). The CDR3 DNA is TGTGCCAGCAGCAAAAATAGGGGGAACGAGCAGTACTTC. Translated: CASSKNRGNEQYF. Full variable domain (missing parts from reference TRBV13 and TRBJ2-7): AAGVIQSPRHLIKEKRETATLKCYPIPRHDTVYWYQQGPGQDPQFLISFYEKMQSDKGSIPDRFSAQQFSDYHSELNMSSLELGDSALYFCASSKNRGNEQYFGPGTRLTVT.

This chain connects TRBV5-1 to TRBJ1-4, with TRBD1 as a possible D gene (5 bases). The germline V gene has CDR1 SGHRS and CDR2 YFSETQ. Trimming stripped 4 bases from V and 5 bases from J, with 12 bases between. CDR3 size: 14 residues. CDR3 in DNA: TGCGCCAGCAGCGCCCTGGCAGGGAATGAAAAACTGTTTTTT. It codes for CASSALAGNEKLFF. The full variable domain, rest sourced from reference TRBV5-1 and TRBJ1-4, is KAGVTQTPRYLIKTRGQQVTLSCSPISGHRSVSWYQQTPGQGLQFLFEYFSETQRNKGNFPGRFSGRQFSNSRSEMNVSTLELGDSALYLCASSALAGNEKLFFGSGTQLSVL.

With regard to this clone: At one end, the junction sequence differs from germline, possibly due to a read error. The chain links TRBV19 to TRBJ1-5; tentatively, D is TRBD1 (5 bases). The CDR3 runs 15 residues. The germline V gene encodes CDR1 LNHDA and CDR2 SQIVND (reference sequence). The DNA for the CDR3 is TGTGCCAGTAGTACCGAAGGAGGGGCCGTTCAGCCCCAACATTTT. The encoded protein is CASSTEGGAVQPQHF.